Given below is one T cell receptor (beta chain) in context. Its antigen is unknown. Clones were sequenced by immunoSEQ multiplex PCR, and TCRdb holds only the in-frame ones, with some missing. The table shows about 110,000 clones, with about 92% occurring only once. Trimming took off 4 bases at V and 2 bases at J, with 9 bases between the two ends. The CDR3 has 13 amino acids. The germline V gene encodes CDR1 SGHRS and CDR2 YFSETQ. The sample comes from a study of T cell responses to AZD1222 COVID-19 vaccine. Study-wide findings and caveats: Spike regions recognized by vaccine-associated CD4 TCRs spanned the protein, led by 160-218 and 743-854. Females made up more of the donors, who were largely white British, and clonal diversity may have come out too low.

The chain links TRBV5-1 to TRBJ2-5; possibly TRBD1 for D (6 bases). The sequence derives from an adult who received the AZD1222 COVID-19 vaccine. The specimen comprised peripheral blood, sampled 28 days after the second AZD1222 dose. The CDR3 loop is CASSGGQQETQYF. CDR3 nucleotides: TGCGCCAGCAGCGGTGGACAGCAAGAGACCCAGTACTTC.